This T cell receptor beta chain was sequenced for a study of T cell repertoires in cytomegalovirus infection. Study-level information: CMV infection plus the matching HLA type was flagged by public TCR beta signatures.

Study-wide points: The ex vivo response was dominated by HLA-C-restricted CMV-specific TCR beta clonotypes. CMV carriers having the relevant HLA were flagged by cumulative public TCR beta family frequency.

In its sample, this clonotype was seen a few times. Its antigen remains unidentified. TCRdb called the reads again in MiXCR, with one record for every CDR3 protein. Here the sample spans roughly 640,000 distinct CDR3 sequences, approximately 24% being singletons. This TCR was recovered from a human donor in good health (CMV status not recorded). Some clones in this sample may be carry-over from other donors' samples. The sequencing sample was made of CD8+ T cells from PBMCs.

This chain's CDR3 is CASSLVAALANTGELFF. CDR3 nucleotides: TGTGCCAGCAGCTTGGTAGCAGCCTTGGCGAACACCGGGGAGCTGTTTTTT. This chain connects TRBV5-4 to TRBJ2-2; D is ambiguous. The CDR3 has 17 residues. The germline V gene has CDR1 SGHNT and CDR2 YYREEE (reference sequence). Trimming shortened V by 0 bases and J by 0 bases, and 12 bases separated the two germline ends.